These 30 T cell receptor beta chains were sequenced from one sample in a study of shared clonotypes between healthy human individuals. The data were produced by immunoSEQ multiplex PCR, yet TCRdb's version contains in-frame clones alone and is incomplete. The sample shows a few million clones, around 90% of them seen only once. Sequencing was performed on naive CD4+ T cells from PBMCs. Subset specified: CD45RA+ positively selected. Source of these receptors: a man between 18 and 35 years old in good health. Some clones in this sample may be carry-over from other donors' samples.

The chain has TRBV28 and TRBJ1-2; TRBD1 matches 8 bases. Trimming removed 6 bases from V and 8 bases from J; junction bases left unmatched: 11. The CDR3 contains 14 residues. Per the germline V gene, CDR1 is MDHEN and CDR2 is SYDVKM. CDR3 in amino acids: CASRDRRTGIGYTF. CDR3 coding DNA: TGTGCCAGCAGGGACCGGAGGACAGGGATCGGCTACACCTTC.

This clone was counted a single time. The CDR3 sequence is CASSGVLGEQYF. The CDR3 DNA is TGTGCCAGCAGTGGGGTACTGGGTGAGCAGTACTTC. The chain links TRBV6-5 to TRBJ2-7; D is undetermined. Trimming took off 5 bases at V and 7 bases at J, with 12 bases between the two ends. Germline V gene lookup returns CDR1 MNHEY and CDR2 SVGAGI. This CDR3 comprises 12 residues.

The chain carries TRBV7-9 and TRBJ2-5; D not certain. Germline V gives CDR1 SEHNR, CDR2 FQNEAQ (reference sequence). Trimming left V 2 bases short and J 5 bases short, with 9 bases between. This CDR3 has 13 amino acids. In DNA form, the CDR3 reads TGTGCCAGCAGCTTACCCGCTCACGAGACCCAGTACTTC. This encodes CASSLPAHETQYF. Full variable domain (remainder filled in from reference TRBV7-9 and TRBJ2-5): DTGVSQNPRHKITKRGQNVTFRCDPISEHNRLYWYRQTLGQGPEFLTYFQNEAQLEKSRLLSDRFSAERPKGSFSTLEIQRTEQGDSAMYLCASSLPAHETQYFGPGTRLLVL.

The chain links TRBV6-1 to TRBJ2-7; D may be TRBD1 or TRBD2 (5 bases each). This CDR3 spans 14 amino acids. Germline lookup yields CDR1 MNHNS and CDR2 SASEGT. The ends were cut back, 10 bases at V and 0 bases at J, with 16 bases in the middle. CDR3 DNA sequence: TGTGCCACCTTCTCTAGGGGAGCCTCCTACGAGCAGTACTTC. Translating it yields CATFSRGASYEQYF.

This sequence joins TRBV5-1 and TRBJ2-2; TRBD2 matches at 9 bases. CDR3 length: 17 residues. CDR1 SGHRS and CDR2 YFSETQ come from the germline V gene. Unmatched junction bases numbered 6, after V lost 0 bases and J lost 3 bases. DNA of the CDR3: TGCGCCAGCAGCTTGGTACCTAGCGGGGTGGACACCGGGGAGCTGTTTTTT. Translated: CASSLVPSGVDTGELFF. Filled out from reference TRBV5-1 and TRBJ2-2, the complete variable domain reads KAGVTQTPRYLIKTRGQQVTLSCSPISGHRSVSWYQQTPGQGLQFLFEYFSETQRNKGNFPGRFSGRQFSNSRSEMNVSTLELGDSALYLCASSLVPSGVDTGELFFGEGSRLTVL.

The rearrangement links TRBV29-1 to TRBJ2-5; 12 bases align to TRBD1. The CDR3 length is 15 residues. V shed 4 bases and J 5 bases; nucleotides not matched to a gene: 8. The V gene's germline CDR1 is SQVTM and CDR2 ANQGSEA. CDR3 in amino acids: CSVARGTGGRETQYF. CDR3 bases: TGCAGCGTTGCCCGAGGGACAGGGGGCAGGGAGACCCAGTACTTC.

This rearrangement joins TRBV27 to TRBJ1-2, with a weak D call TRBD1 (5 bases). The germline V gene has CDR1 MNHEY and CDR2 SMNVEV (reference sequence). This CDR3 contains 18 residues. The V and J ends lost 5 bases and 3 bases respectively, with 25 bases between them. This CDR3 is CASSPFNVRATDDYGYTF. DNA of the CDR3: TGTGCCAGCAGTCCCTTCAACGTGAGGGCGACAGACGACTATGGCTACACCTTC.

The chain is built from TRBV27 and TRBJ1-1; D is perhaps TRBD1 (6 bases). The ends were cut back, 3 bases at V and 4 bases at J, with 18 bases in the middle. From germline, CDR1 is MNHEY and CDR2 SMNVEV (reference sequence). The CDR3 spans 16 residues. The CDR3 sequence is CASSFPRQVTPTEAFF. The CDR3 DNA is TGTGCCAGCAGTTTTCCCCGACAGGTTACCCCCACTGAAGCTTTCTTT.

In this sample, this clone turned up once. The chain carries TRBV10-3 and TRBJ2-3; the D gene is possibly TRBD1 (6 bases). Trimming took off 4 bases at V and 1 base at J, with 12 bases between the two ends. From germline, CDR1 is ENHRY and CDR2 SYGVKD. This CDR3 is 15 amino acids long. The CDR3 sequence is CAISVKGVGTDTQYF. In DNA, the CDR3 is TGTGCCATCAGTGTTAAGGGGGTAGGCACAGATACGCAGTATTTT.

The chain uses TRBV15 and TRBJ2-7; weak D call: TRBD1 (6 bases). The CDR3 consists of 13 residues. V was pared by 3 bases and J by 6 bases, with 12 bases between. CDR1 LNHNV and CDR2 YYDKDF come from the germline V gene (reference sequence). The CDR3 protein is CATSSEQGTEQYF. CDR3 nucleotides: TGTGCCACCAGCAGCGAACAGGGAACCGAGCAGTACTTC. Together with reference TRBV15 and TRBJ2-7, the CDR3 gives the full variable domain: DAMVIQNPRYQVTQFGKPVTLSCSQTLNHNVMYWYQQKSSQAPKLLFHYYDKDFNNEADTPDNFQSRRPNTSFCFLDIRSPGLGDTAMYLCATSSEQGTEQYFGPGTRLTVT.

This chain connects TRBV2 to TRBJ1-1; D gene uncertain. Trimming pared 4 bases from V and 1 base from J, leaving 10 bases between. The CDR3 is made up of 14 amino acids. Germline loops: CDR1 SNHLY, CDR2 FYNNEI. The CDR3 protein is CASSVAGRNTEAFF. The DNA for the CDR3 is TGTGCCAGCAGTGTGGCAGGAAGGAACACTGAAGCTTTCTTT.

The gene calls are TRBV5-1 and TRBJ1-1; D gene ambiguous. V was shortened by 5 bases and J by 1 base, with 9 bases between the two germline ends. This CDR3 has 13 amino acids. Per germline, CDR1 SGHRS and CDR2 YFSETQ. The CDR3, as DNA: TGCGCCAGCAGACCCTATTCGAACACTGAAGCTTTCTTT. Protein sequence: CASRPYSNTEAFF.

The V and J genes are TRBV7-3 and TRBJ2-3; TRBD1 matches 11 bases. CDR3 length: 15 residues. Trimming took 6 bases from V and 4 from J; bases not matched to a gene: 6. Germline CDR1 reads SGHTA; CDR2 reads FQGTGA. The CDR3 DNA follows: TGTGCCAGCAGGCGGACAGGGGGCGGCGCAGATACGCAGTATTTT. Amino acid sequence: CASRRTGGGADTQYF.

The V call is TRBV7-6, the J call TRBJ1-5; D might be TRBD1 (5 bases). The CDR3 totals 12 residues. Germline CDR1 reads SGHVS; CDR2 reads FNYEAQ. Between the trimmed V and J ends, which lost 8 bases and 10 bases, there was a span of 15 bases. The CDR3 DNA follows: TGTGCCAGCGGGACGGGAGGTCTCCCCCAGCATTTT. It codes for CASGTGGLPQHF.

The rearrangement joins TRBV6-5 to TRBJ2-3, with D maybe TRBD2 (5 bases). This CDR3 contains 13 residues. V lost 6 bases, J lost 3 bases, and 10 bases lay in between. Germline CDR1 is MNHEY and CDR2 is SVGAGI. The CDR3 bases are TGTGCCAGCAGCCGGACTGGGACAGATACGCAGTATTTT. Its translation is CASSRTGTDTQYF.

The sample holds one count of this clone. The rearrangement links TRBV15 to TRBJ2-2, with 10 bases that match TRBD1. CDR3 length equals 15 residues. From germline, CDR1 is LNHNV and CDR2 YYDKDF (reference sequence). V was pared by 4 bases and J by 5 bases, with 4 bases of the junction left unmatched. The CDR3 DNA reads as TGTGCCACCAGCACTTGGACAGGGGGGACCGGGGAGCTGTTTTTT. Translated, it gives CATSTWTGGTGELFF.

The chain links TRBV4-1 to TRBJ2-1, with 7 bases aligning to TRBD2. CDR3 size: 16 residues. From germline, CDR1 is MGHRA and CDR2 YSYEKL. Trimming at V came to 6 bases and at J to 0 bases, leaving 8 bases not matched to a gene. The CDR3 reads CASRRSGMHSYNEQFF. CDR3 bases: TGCGCCAGCAGAAGAAGCGGGATGCACTCCTACAATGAGCAGTTCTTC.

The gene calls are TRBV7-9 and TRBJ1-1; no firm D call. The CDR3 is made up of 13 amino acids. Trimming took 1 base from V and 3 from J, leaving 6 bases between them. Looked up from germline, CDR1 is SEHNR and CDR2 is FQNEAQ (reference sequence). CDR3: CASSLVTYTEAFF. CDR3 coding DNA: TGTGCCAGCAGCTTAGTAACTTACACTGAAGCTTTCTTT.

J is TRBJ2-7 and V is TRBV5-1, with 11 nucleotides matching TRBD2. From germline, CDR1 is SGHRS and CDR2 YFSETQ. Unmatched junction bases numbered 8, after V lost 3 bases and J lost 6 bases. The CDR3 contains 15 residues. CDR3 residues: CASSSSLAGVSEQYF. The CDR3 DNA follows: TGCGCCAGCAGCTCGTCACTAGCGGGAGTTTCCGAGCAGTACTTC.

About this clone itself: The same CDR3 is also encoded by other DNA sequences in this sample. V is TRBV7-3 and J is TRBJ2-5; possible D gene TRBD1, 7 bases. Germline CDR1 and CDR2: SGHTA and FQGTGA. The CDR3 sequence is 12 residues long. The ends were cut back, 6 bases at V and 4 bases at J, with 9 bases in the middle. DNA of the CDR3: TGTGCCAGCAGTCAGGGGGGAGAGACCCAGTACTTC. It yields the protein CASSQGGETQYF.

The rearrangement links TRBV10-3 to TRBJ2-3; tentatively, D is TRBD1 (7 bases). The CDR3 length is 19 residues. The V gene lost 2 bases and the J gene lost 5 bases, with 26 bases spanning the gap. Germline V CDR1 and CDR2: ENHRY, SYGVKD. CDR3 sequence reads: CAISEGSGTSSHRGDTQYF. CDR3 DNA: TGTGCCATCAGTGAGGGTAGCGGAACTAGCTCCCACAGGGGAGATACGCAGTATTTT.

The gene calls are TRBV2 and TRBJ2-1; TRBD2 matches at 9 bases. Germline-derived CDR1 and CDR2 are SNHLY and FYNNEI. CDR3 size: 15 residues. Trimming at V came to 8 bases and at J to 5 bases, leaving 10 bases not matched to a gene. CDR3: CASLKDLAGNNEQFF. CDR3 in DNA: TGTGCCAGCTTAAAGGATCTAGCGGGGAACAATGAGCAGTTCTTC.

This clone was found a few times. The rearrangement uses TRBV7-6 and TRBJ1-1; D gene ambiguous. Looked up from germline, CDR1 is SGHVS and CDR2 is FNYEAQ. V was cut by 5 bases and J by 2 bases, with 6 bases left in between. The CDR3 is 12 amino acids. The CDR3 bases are TGTGCCAGCAGCCCGATTAACACTGAAGCTTTCTTT. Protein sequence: CASSPINTEAFF.

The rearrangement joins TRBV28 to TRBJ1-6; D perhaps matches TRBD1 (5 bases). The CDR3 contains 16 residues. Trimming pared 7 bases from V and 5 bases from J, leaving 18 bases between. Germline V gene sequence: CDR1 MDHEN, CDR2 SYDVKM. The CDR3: CASTLFTGDNNSPLHF. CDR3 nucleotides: TGTGCCAGCACCCTTTTCACAGGAGATAATAATTCACCCCTCCACTTT.

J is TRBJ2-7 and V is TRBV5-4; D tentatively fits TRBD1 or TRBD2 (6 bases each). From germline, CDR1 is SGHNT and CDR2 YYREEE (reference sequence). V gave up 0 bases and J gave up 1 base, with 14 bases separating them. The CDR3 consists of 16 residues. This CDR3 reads CASSLAGGLRSYEQYF. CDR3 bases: TGTGCCAGCAGCTTGGCCGGGGGCCTAAGATCCTACGAGCAGTACTTC. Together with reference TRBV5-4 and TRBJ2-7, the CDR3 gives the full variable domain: ETGVTQSPTHLIKTRGQQVTLRCSSQSGHNTVSWYQQALGQGPQFIFQYYREEENGRGNFPPRFSGLQFPNYSSELNVNALELDDSALYLCASSLAGGLRSYEQYFGPGTRLTVT.

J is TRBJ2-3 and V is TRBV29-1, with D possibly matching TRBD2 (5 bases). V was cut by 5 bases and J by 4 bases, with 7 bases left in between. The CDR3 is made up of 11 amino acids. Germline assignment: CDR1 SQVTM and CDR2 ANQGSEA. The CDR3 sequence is CSVQRADTQYF. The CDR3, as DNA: TGCAGCGTTCAGAGGGCAGATACGCAGTATTTT.

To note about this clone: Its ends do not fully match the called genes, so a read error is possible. In nucleotides, the CDR3 is TGTGCCAACAGCTTAGCGGAGGACAGGGGGCTTCTCGGCTACACCTTC. Its protein is CANSLAEDRGLLGYTF. The V call is TRBV7-2, the J call TRBJ1-2; 11 nucleotides line up with TRBD1. This CDR3 has 16 amino acids. CDR1 and CDR2 (germline): SGHTA, FQGNSA.

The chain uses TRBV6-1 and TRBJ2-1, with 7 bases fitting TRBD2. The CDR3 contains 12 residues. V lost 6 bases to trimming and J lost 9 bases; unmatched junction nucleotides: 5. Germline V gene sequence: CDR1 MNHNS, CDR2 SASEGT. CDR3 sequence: CASRILAGEQFF. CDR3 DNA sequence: TGTGCCAGCAGAATTTTAGCGGGTGAGCAGTTCTTC.

In nucleotides, the CDR3 is TGTGCCAGCACCTGGGGGGCCGAGGGCTATAGCAATCAGCCCCAGCATTTT. The encoded protein is CASTWGAEGYSNQPQHF. This chain uses TRBV5-8 with TRBJ1-5, with D tentatively TRBD1 (6 bases). V was pared by 6 bases and J by 0 bases, with 19 bases between. This CDR3 region has 17 residues. CDR1 SGHTS and CDR2 YDEGEE come from the germline V gene.

The CDR3 loop reads CASSLTSGRVGEQFF. The CDR3, as DNA: TGCGCCAGCAGTTTGACTAGCGGGAGGGTCGGTGAGCAGTTCTTC. The chain combines TRBV5-1 with TRBJ2-1; 14 nucleotides align to TRBD2. Looked up from germline, CDR1 is SGHRS and CDR2 is YFSETQ. Trimming at V came to 5 bases and at J to 9 bases, leaving 7 bases not matched to a gene. CDR3 length: 15 residues.